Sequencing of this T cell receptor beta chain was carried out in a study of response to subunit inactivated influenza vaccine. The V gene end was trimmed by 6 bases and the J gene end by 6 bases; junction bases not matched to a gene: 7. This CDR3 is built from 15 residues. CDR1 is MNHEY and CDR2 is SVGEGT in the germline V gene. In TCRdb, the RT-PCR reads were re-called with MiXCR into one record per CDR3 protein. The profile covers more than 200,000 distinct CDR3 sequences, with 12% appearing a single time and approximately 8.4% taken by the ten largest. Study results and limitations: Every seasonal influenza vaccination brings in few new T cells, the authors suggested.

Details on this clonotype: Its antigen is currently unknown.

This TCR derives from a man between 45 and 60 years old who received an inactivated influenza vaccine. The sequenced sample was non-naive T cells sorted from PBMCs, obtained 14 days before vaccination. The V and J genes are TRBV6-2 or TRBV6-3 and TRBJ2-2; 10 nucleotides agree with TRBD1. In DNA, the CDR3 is TGTGCCAGCAGCACGACAGGGGGCTATTCCGGGGAGCTGTTTTTT. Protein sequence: CASSTTGGYSGELFF.